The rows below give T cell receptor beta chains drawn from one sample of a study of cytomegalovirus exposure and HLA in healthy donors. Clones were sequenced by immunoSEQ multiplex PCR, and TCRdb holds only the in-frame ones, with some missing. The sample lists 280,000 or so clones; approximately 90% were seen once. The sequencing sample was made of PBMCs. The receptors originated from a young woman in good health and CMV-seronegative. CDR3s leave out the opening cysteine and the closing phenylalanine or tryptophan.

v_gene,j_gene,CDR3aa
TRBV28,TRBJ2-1,ASSLPGTGRNEQF
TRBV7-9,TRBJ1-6,ASSPRLAGTGNSPLH
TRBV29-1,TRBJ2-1,SVGGKRQSYNEQF
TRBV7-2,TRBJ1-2,ASSPTGYGYT
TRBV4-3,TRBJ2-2,ASSQADGTGELF
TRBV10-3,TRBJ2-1,AISEISGRTNEQF
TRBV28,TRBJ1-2,ASSVRGNGYT
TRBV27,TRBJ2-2,ASSFIQRGGELF
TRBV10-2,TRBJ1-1,ASKRGENTEAF
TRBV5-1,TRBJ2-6,ASSLREISGANVLT
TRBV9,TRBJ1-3,ASSVNMGSSGNTIY
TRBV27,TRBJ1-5,ASRSGGQPQH
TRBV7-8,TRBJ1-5,ASSFPDQPQH
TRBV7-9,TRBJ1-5,ASSLSQGLSNQPQH
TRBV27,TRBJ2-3,ASSPTGARSDTQY
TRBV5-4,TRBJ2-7,ASSFGGAPYEQY
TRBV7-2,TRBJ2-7,ASSLGGLAGYEQY
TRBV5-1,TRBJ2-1,ASRGIAANEQF
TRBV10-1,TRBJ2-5,ASSPRGTSRETQY
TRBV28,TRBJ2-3,ASSYPPGLAGMSDTQY
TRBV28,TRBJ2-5,ASSLYGGMETQY
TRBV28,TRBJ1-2,ASSLVQGANGYT
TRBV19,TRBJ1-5,ASSMWGVRQPQH